This T cell receptor (beta chain) was found in a study of cytomegalovirus exposure and HLA in healthy donors. Regarding the study as a whole: Many donors carried some public TCRs, although rarity characterized most TCR sequences. CMV antigen specificity was confirmed in vitro for a few CMV-associated chains. Among TCR beta chains, those listed as cytomegalovirus-associated numbered about 150.

This clone was found once. Its specificity is not known. TCRdb's copy holds only in-frame clones and misses some; the assay was immunoSEQ multiplex PCR. The sample includes 97,000 or so clones, about 95% of them seen just once. The CDR3 length is 15 residues. The germline V gene has CDR1 SGHVS and CDR2 FNYEAQ. V dropped 1 base and J dropped 5 bases, with 14 bases sitting between them. The sequence derives from a woman in her late teens or twenties in good health and CMV-seronegative. This chain connects TRBV7-6 to TRBJ1-1, with D possibly being TRBD1 (6 bases). The sequencing input was PBMCs. CDR3 sequence (DNA): TGTGCCAGCAGCTTAGGAGGCGGCCAGGGGACTGAAGCTTTCTTT. It codes for CASSLGGGQGTEAFF.